These 22 T cell receptor beta chains were sequenced from one sample in a study of T cell changes during pregnancy in multiple sclerosis. Assay used: immunoSEQ multiplex PCR; TCRdb lists only in-frame clones, some missing. The sample yields about 70,000 clones, around 90% seen once. The specimen was CD4+ T cells from peripheral blood mononuclear cells, collected after pregnancy. The receptors here all came from a female donor with multiple sclerosis, enrolled in a pregnancy study.

This clone was seen at least ten times. The V call is TRBV5-4, the J call TRBJ1-2; 8 nucleotides align to TRBD1. The CDR3 extends over 15 amino acids. Germline CDR1 and CDR2: SGHNT and YYREEE (reference sequence). Germline trimming cut 0 bases from V and 4 bases from J; bases unmatched to any gene: 5. This CDR3 is CASSLAGGRGYGYTF. The CDR3 bases are TGTGCCAGCAGCTTGGCAGGGGGCCGGGGCTATGGCTACACCTTC.

CDR3 in DNA: TGTGCCATCAGTGTGGACAGGTATAATTCACCCCTCCACTTT. Translating it yields CAISVDRYNSPLHF. This chain uses TRBV10-3 with TRBJ1-6; 7 bases map to TRBD1. Germline V gives CDR1 ENHRY, CDR2 SYGVKD. The V segment lost 4 bases and the J segment 4 bases; nucleotides outside the gene matches: 1. The CDR3 covers 14 residues.

The chain couples TRBV5-1 to TRBJ1-2; tentative D call: TRBD1 (6 bases). Germline V gene data show CDR1 as SGHRS and CDR2 as YFSETQ. V gave up 4 bases and J gave up 6 bases, with 13 bases separating them. The CDR3 extends over 13 amino acids. In DNA, the CDR3 is TGCGCCAGCAGCCTTCTCGGGGGGCATGGCTACACCTTC. This encodes CASSLLGGHGYTF. The complete variable domain, with remaining parts taken from reference TRBV5-1 and TRBJ1-2, reads KAGVTQTPRYLIKTRGQQVTLSCSPISGHRSVSWYQQTPGQGLQFLFEYFSETQRNKGNFPGRFSGRQFSNSRSEMNVSTLELGDSALYLCASSLLGGHGYTFGSGTRLTVV.

This CDR3 is CASSQGLGVEETQYF. CDR3 DNA: TGTGCCAGCAGCCAAGGACTAGGAGTCGAAGAGACCCAGTACTTC. The chain combines TRBV4-2 with TRBJ2-5; possible D gene TRBD2, 6 bases. Trimming took 1 base from V and 3 from J, leaving 12 bases between them. The V gene's germline CDR1 is LGHNA and CDR2 YNFKEQ. The CDR3 runs to 15 residues.

V is TRBV2 and J is TRBJ2-1, with 10 nucleotides matching TRBD2. The V segment lost 4 bases and the J segment 2 bases; nucleotides outside the gene matches: 2. Germline V gene data show CDR1 as SNHLY and CDR2 as FYNNEI. This CDR3 contains 15 residues. CDR3 bases: TGTGCCAGCAGTGGGAGCGGGGGGGCCTACAATGAGCAGTTCTTC. It specifies CASSGSGGAYNEQFF.

This chain uses TRBV10-3 with TRBJ2-7; the D gene is possibly TRBD2 (6 bases). CDR1 ENHRY and CDR2 SYGVKD come from the germline V gene. Trimming took off 10 bases at V and 7 bases at J, with 26 bases between the two ends. This CDR3 contains 15 residues. The CDR3 reads CATISGGTPRGEQYF. The CDR3 region has the DNA TGTGCCACCATAAGCGGCGGGACCCCCCGGGGGGAGCAGTACTTC.

The rearrangement uses TRBV5-6 and TRBJ1-6, with TRBD1 as a possible D gene (6 bases). V gave up 4 bases and J gave up 8 bases, with 13 bases separating them. The CDR3 has 14 residues. Germline V gives CDR1 SGHDT, CDR2 YYEEEE. The CDR3 loop reads CASSEGVGDSPLHF. CDR3 in DNA: TGTGCCAGCAGCGAGGGGGTGGGGGATTCACCCCTCCACTTT.

The rearrangement links TRBV6-5 to TRBJ1-1; D is unclear. Germline-derived CDR1 and CDR2 are MNHEY and SVGAGI. V shed 0 bases and J shed 2 bases, with 10 bases lying between them. The CDR3 totals 15 residues. CDR3 coding DNA: TGTGCCAGCAGTTACTCGGGAGAGAGAAACACTGAAGCTTTCTTT. This sequence encodes CASSYSGERNTEAFF.

This sequence joins TRBV5-8 and TRBJ1-4; 10 positions agree with TRBD1. V trimming: 6 bases; J trimming: 5 bases; junction bases outside the gene matches: 7. The germline gives CDR1 SGHTS, CDR2 YDEGEE. The length of the CDR3 is 15 residues. Written as DNA, the CDR3 is TGTGCCAGCACGCCTGACAGGGGGCGAAATGAAAAACTGTTTTTT. It codes for CASTPDRGRNEKLFF.

The rearrangement joins TRBV18 to TRBJ2-7; D perhaps matches TRBD2 (6 bases). Trimming pared 1 base from V and 3 bases from J, leaving 10 bases between. Germline V lookup: CDR1 KGHSH, CDR2 LQKENI. The CDR3 totals 14 residues. The chain's CDR3 is CASSPRETSYEQYF. As DNA, the CDR3 is TGTGCCAGCTCACCACGGGAGACTAGCTACGAGCAGTACTTC.

The genes are TRBV7-2 and TRBJ1-2, with D unclear. This CDR3 comprises 12 residues. V lost 4 bases and J lost 4, with 7 bases in between. The germline V gene encodes CDR1 SGHTA and CDR2 FQGNSA. The CDR3 reads CASSSPIYGYTF. As DNA, the CDR3 is TGTGCCAGCAGCTCCCCCATCTATGGCTACACCTTC.

The chain joins TRBV19 to TRBJ1-1; D possibly corresponds to TRBD1 (6 bases). The germline V gene encodes CDR1 LNHDA and CDR2 SQIVND (reference sequence). V was pared by 7 bases and J by 3 bases, with 15 bases between. The CDR3 runs to 14 residues. DNA for the CDR3: TGTGCCAGTAATAAGGGGGGGTACGACACTGAAGCTTTCTTT. Translation: CASNKGGYDTEAFF.

The chain links TRBV6-1 to TRBJ1-1; D is ambiguous. The germline V gene has CDR1 MNHNS and CDR2 SASEGT. The CDR3 has 12 amino acids. Between the trimmed V and J ends, which lost 2 bases and 6 bases, there was a span of 7 bases. CDR3 DNA sequence: TGTGCCAGCAGTGAAAGAGTTTCTGAAGCTTTCTTT. It codes for CASSERVSEAFF.

This chain joins TRBV4-1 and TRBJ1-3; the D is unclear. The CDR3 is made up of 19 amino acids. The germline V and J ends were trimmed by 0 bases and 1 base, with 19 bases remaining between them. Per germline, CDR1 MGHRA and CDR2 YSYEKL. CDR3 protein: CASSQDPSGASSSGNTIYF. CDR3 bases: TGCGCCAGCAGCCAAGATCCATCGGGAGCCAGCTCTTCTGGAAACACCATATATTTT.

The chain is built from TRBV28 and TRBJ2-2, with D possibly matching TRBD2 (5 bases). This CDR3 is built from 14 residues. Trimming removed 7 bases from V and 9 bases from J, with 18 bases in between. Looked up from germline, CDR1 is MDHEN and CDR2 is SYDVKM. Here the CDR3 DNA reads TGTGCCAGCACGCGGGCCCTAATCTCTCGGGAGCTGTTTTTT. This translates into CASTRALISRELFF. Complete variable domain (other parts from reference TRBV28 and TRBJ2-2): DVKVTQSSRYLVKRTGEKVFLECVQDMDHENMFWYRQDPGLGLRLIYFSYDVKMKEKGDIPEGYSVSREKKERFSLILESASTNQTSMYLCASTRALISRELFFGEGSRLTVL.

The CDR3 nucleotides are TGTGCCAGTAGTCCAGGGGGAATCTACACAGATACGCAGTATTTT. Its protein product is CASSPGGIYTDTQYF. The chain joins TRBV19 to TRBJ2-3; TRBD1 aligns across 7 bases. Germline CDR1 reads LNHDA; CDR2 reads SQIVND (reference sequence). Trimming took 5 bases from V and 2 from J; bases not matched to a gene: 7. There are 15 residues in the CDR3.

Turning to this clone: Other DNA sequences of this sample code for an identical CDR3. CDR3 in amino acids: CAWSGGRTQPQHF. In nucleotides, the CDR3 is TGTGCCTGGAGTGGGGGGCGCACTCAGCCCCAGCATTTT. The chain links TRBV30 to TRBJ1-5; TRBD1 is a possible D gene (6 bases). This CDR3 contains 13 residues. The germline V gene encodes CDR1 GTSNPN and CDR2 SVGIG (reference sequence). V gave up 1 base and J gave up 6 bases, with 10 bases separating them.

The rearrangement links TRBV2 to TRBJ2-5, with D possibly matching TRBD2 (7 bases). V dropped 9 bases and J dropped 3 bases, with 23 bases sitting between them. CDR3 size: 16 residues. Per germline, CDR1 SNHLY and CDR2 FYNNEI. CDR3 in amino acids: CASSVLGGALKETQYF. For the CDR3, the DNA is TGTGCCAGTTCGGTTCTTGGGGGGGCTTTGAAAGAGACCCAGTACTTC.

V and J are TRBV6-6 and TRBJ1-1; D perhaps matches TRBD1 (5 bases). CDR3 length: 14 amino acids. The V end lost 5 bases, the J end lost 10 bases, and 20 bases lay between the germline ends. In germline, CDR1 is MNHNY, CDR2 SVGAGI (reference sequence). CDR3 sequence: CASSPSRDSWGAFF. As DNA, the CDR3 is TGTGCCAGCAGTCCCAGCCGGGACTCTTGGGGAGCTTTCTTT.

J is TRBJ2-3 and V is TRBV29-1; 11 bases agree with TRBD2. V was clipped by 6 bases and J by 4 bases; unmatched bases: 6. The CDR3 sequence is 14 residues long. From germline, CDR1 is SQVTM and CDR2 ANQGSEA. This chain's CDR3 is CSVELAGVADTQYF. Here the CDR3 DNA reads TGCAGCGTGGAACTAGCGGGAGTGGCAGATACGCAGTATTTT.

The rearrangement links TRBV6-1 to TRBJ2-3; TRBD1 matches at 7 bases. The V gene's germline CDR1 is MNHNS and CDR2 SASEGT. This CDR3 contains 14 residues. V lost 11 bases, J lost 3 bases, and 11 bases stayed unmatched. CDR3 protein: CACAQGSGTDTQYF. The CDR3 DNA reads as TGTGCCTGCGCACAGGGGAGTGGTACAGATACGCAGTATTTT.

The chain joins TRBV7-2 to TRBJ2-5; D remains unclear. Germline CDR1 reads SGHTA; CDR2 reads FQGNSA. Trimming pared 3 bases from V and 4 bases from J, leaving 6 bases between. CDR3 size: 12 residues. This CDR3 is CASSFSIETQYF. CDR3 nucleotide sequence: TGTGCCAGCAGCTTTTCAATAGAGACCCAGTACTTC. The full variable domain, with the rest looked up from reference TRBV7-2 and TRBJ2-5, is GAGVSQSPSNKVTEKGKDVELRCDPISGHTALYWYRQSLGQGLEFLIYFQGNSAPDKSGLPSDRFSAERTGGSVSTLTIQRTQQEDSAVYLCASSFSIETQYFGPGTRLLVL.